Below are 29 T cell receptor beta chains sequenced from a single sample in a study of shared clonotypes between healthy human individuals (dated by TCRdb to about 2020). The library was made by the immunoSEQ multiplex PCR assay. TCRdb mirrors the immuneACCESS table, restricted to in-frame sequences. Some clones are absent from its copies; in checked studies, under half trace to an unresolved V gene, and the reason for the others is unknown. This sample gives about 960,000 clones in total; approximately 80% of them show up just once. In total, the top ten clones hold about 1.5% of the sample. The sequenced sample was memory CD4+ T cells sorted from blood. Read against the paper, the sample's cell subset or site label means: CD45RA-negative fraction. Receptors were obtained from a man aged 18 to 29 in good health.

This clone was counted once. The same CDR3 arises from other DNA sequences in this sample as well. This chain joins TRBV5-6 and TRBJ2-5, with unresolved D. V lost 0 bases to trimming and J lost 1 base, with 7 bases between them. CDR1 is SGHDT and CDR2 is YYEEEE in the germline V gene. There are 14 residues in the CDR3. CDR3 protein: CASSLGQLQETQYF. CDR3 sequence (DNA): TGTGCCAGCAGCTTGGGGCAGCTCCAAGAGACCCAGTACTTC.

The chain links TRBV5-1 to TRBJ1-2; 9 nucleotides match TRBD1. V shed 1 base and J 7 bases; nucleotides not matched to a gene: 2. This CDR3 is built from 13 residues. The germline V gene encodes CDR1 SGHRS and CDR2 YFSETQ. In DNA, the CDR3 is TGCGCCAGCAGCTTGATGGACAGGGGTGGCTACACCTTC. Translation gives CASSLMDRGGYTF.

This chain links TRBV29-1 with TRBJ2-3; TRBD2 is a possible D gene (6 bases). The germline V gene encodes CDR1 SQVTM and CDR2 ANQGSEA. The CDR3 runs to 14 residues. V was trimmed by 3 bases and J by 2 bases, leaving 12 bases between them. The CDR3 sequence: CSVDGVAATDTQYF. The DNA for the CDR3 is TGCAGCGTTGACGGGGTAGCGGCCACAGATACGCAGTATTTT.

The chain links TRBV4-1 to TRBJ2-7, with D hard to call. Germline CDR1 reads MGHRA; CDR2 reads YSYEKL. The CDR3 sequence is 16 residues long. V was trimmed by 0 bases and J by 4 bases, leaving 16 bases between them. The CDR3 here is CASSQDQAARGYEQYF. CDR3 coding DNA: TGCGCCAGCAGCCAAGATCAGGCAGCCCGTGGATACGAGCAGTACTTC.

The V and J genes are TRBV6-5 and TRBJ1-1; TRBD1 might be the D (5 bases). Trimming removed 6 bases at V and 1 base at J, with 12 bases between. Germline-derived CDR1 and CDR2 are MNHEY and SVGAGI. The CDR3 has 14 amino acids. The DNA of the CDR3 is TGTGCCAGCAGGGTAGGCGGGGGGAACACTGAAGCTTTCTTT. This gives the protein CASRVGGGNTEAFF.

The chain uses TRBV19 and TRBJ1-5; D remains ambiguous. This CDR3 has 15 residues. The V end was cut by 5 bases, the J end by 0 bases, with 11 bases between. Germline V gives CDR1 LNHDA, CDR2 SQIVND (reference sequence). The CDR3 here is CASSQYGHSNQPQHF. The CDR3 nucleotides are TGTGCCAGTAGTCAATATGGCCATAGCAATCAGCCCCAGCATTTT.

This chain uses TRBV7-9 with TRBJ2-5; no clear D gene. The CDR3 runs 14 residues. The V gene lost 6 bases and the J gene lost 4 bases, with 15 bases spanning the gap. Germline V gene sequence: CDR1 SEHNR, CDR2 FQNEAQ (reference sequence). DNA of the CDR3: TGTGCCAGCAGACCTCTTAGTGCAATAGAGACCCAGTACTTC. Residues: CASRPLSAIETQYF. Filled out from reference TRBV7-9 and TRBJ2-5, the complete variable domain reads DTGVSQNPRHKITKRGQNVTFRCDPISEHNRLYWYRQTLGQGPEFLTYFQNEAQLEKSRLLSDRFSAERPKGSFSTLEIQRTEQGDSAMYLCASRPLSAIETQYFGPGTRLLVL.

The rearrangement links TRBV5-1 to TRBJ2-7, with 8 bases aligning to TRBD2. The CDR3 covers 16 residues. V was pared by 5 bases and J by 4 bases, with 14 bases of the junction left unmatched. The germline V gene has CDR1 SGHRS and CDR2 YFSETQ. CDR3 coding DNA: TGCGCCAGCAGGCGTTCAGGACGGGAGGGCCTATACGAGCAGTACTTC. Protein: CASRRSGREGLYEQYF.

The chain couples TRBV30 to TRBJ2-3; 10 bases fit TRBD2. This CDR3 spans 14 amino acids. J lost 4 bases, V lost 1 base, and 2 bases had no gene match. CDR1 is GTSNPN and CDR2 is SVGIG in the germline V gene (reference sequence). CDR3: CAWSAGTSADTQYF. The CDR3 nucleotides are TGTGCCTGGAGTGCCGGGACTAGCGCAGATACGCAGTATTTT.

This sequence joins TRBV6-1 and TRBJ2-7; 8 positions agree with TRBD2. Germline loops: CDR1 MNHNS, CDR2 SASEGT. The ends lost 9 bases at V and 4 bases at J; junction bases unmatched: 8. CDR3 size: 13 residues. In DNA form, the CDR3 reads TGTGCCAGTACGAGCGGGAGTCGATACGAGCAGTACTTC. Its protein is CASTSGSRYEQYF.

Turning to this clone: Other DNA sequences in the sample encode the same CDR3. V gene TRBV7-2 combines with J gene TRBJ1-1; D is possibly TRBD1 (5 bases). CDR1 is SGHTA, CDR2 FQGNSA, per germline. The CDR3 consists of 13 residues. The ends were cut back, 2 bases at V and 3 bases at J, with 7 bases in the middle. CDR3 DNA sequence: TGTGCCAGCAGCTTACAGGGATACACTGAAGCTTTCTTT. Its protein product is CASSLQGYTEAFF. Full variable domain (outside the CDR3, taken from reference TRBV7-2 and TRBJ1-1): GAGVSQSPSNKVTEKGKDVELRCDPISGHTALYWYRQSLGQGLEFLIYFQGNSAPDKSGLPSDRFSAERTGGSVSTLTIQRTQQEDSAVYLCASSLQGYTEAFFGQGTRLTVV.

There are many counts of this clone. The chain couples TRBV5-4 to TRBJ2-2; 11 positions match TRBD2. The CDR3 has 16 residues. Germline loops: CDR1 SGHNT, CDR2 YYREEE (reference sequence). The V gene end was trimmed by 5 bases and the J gene end by 7 bases; junction bases not matched to a gene: 10. The CDR3: CASSAGTSGLSGELFF. In nucleotides, the CDR3 is TGTGCCAGCAGTGCCGGGACTAGCGGCTTGAGCGGGGAGCTGTTTTTT.

V and J are TRBV27 and TRBJ1-2, with D unresolved. V lost 6 bases, J lost 5 bases, and 16 bases lay in between. Germline values: CDR1 MNHEY, CDR2 SMNVEV (reference sequence). This CDR3 contains 14 residues. For the CDR3, the DNA is TGTGCCAGCAGACCAGACAAGGGCGGGTATGGCTACACCTTC. Its translation: CASRPDKGGYGYTF.

The chain links TRBV30 to TRBJ2-7, with 9 bases matching TRBD2. CDR1 is GTSNPN and CDR2 is SVGIG in the germline V gene (reference sequence). Losses at the gene ends were 0 bases for V and 3 bases for J; bases not matched to a gene: 6. The CDR3 covers 15 residues. Here the CDR3 reads CAWSVSGSLLYEQYF. The CDR3 nucleotides read TGTGCCTGGAGTGTTAGCGGGAGTCTACTCTACGAGCAGTACTTC.

The chain links TRBV30 to TRBJ1-2; D uncertain. Trimming left V 0 bases short and J 0 bases short, with 8 bases between. CDR1 GTSNPN and CDR2 SVGIG come from the germline V gene (reference sequence). This CDR3 contains 14 residues. CDR3 region: CAWSVLGANYGYTF. The CDR3 DNA is TGTGCCTGGAGTGTCCTTGGGGCTAACTATGGCTACACCTTC.

The chain couples TRBV7-9 to TRBJ2-1; D unresolved. Trimming cost V 1 base and J 7 bases, with 5 bases left between them. Germline CDR1 is SEHNR and CDR2 is FQNEAQ (reference sequence). CDR3 length: 12 amino acids. The CDR3 loop is CASSLGENEQFF. CDR3 sequence (DNA): TGTGCCAGCAGCTTAGGAGAGAATGAGCAGTTCTTC.

This rearrangement joins TRBV10-1 to TRBJ2-1; D is possibly TRBD1 or TRBD2 (5 bases each). With 6 bases removed from V and 6 bases from J, the gap between germline ends came to 12 bases. In germline, CDR1 is WNHNN, CDR2 SYGVQD (reference sequence). The CDR3 is made up of 13 amino acids. The CDR3 DNA reads as TGCGCCAGCAGCCCTCCAGGGAGCAATGAGCAGTTCTTC. It translates to CASSPPGSNEQFF.

The rearrangement uses TRBV19 and TRBJ2-6; 8 bases map to TRBD1. The CDR3 spans 16 residues. Germline V gene lookup returns CDR1 LNHDA and CDR2 SQIVND (reference sequence). After removal of 9 bases from V and 1 base from J, the junction contained 8 bases not matched to a gene. The CDR3 sequence is CASAGRGQSGANVLTF. Written as DNA, the CDR3 is TGTGCCAGCGCCGGCAGGGGGCAATCTGGGGCCAACGTCCTGACTTTC.

The chain links TRBV6-5 to TRBJ1-5, with a possible D match to TRBD1 (5 bases). The CDR3 runs to 15 residues. CDR1 MNHEY and CDR2 SVGAGI come from the germline V gene. V was pared by 6 bases and J by 0 bases, with 12 bases between. CDR3 amino acids: CASRFRQYSNQPQHF. Here the CDR3 DNA reads TGTGCCAGCAGATTCCGACAGTATAGCAATCAGCCCCAGCATTTT.

V gene TRBV11-2 combines with J gene TRBJ2-7; D not resolved. V lost 5 bases and J lost 0, with 2 bases in between. The CDR3 runs 11 residues. CDR1 is SGHAT and CDR2 is FQNNGV in the germline V gene. The CDR3 protein is CASSVSYEQYF. CDR3 sequence (DNA): TGTGCCAGCAGCGTCTCCTACGAGCAGTACTTC. The full variable domain, completed using reference TRBV11-2 and TRBJ2-7, is EAGVAQSPRYKIIEKRQSVAFWCNPISGHATLYWYQQILGQGPKLLIQFQNNGVVDDSQLPKDRFSAERLKGVDSTLKIQPAKLEDSAVYLCASSVSYEQYFGPGTRLTVT.

This clone was counted once. The V and J genes are TRBV2 and TRBJ1-4; TRBD1 matches at 11 bases. V shed 8 bases and J 8 bases; nucleotides not matched to a gene: 10. CDR1 is SNHLY and CDR2 is FYNNEI in the germline V gene. This CDR3 has 15 amino acids. The CDR3 bases are TGTGCCAGCTCGCCCGGGACAGGGGGGGAGGAAAAACTGTTTTTT. Its translation: CASSPGTGGEEKLFF.

This chain links TRBV18 with TRBJ2-5, with no clear D. V was cut by 2 bases and J by 5 bases, with 12 bases left in between. Germline V gene sequence: CDR1 KGHSH, CDR2 LQKENI. CDR3 size: 14 residues. This CDR3 reads CASSPWVVWETQYF. In DNA, the CDR3 is TGTGCCAGCTCACCATGGGTTGTATGGGAGACCCAGTACTTC.

This clone was detected ten times or more. Other DNA sequences in the sample encode the same CDR3. The chain combines TRBV5-1 with TRBJ2-5; D call uncertain. From germline, CDR1 is SGHRS and CDR2 YFSETQ. This CDR3 is 16 amino acids long. Trimming removed 3 bases at V and 4 bases at J, with 19 bases between. Here the CDR3 reads CASSSQLTGPRETQYF. DNA for the CDR3: TGCGCCAGCAGCTCTCAACTAACTGGGCCGAGAGAGACCCAGTACTTC.

This rearrangement joins TRBV7-2 to TRBJ1-5; D is undetermined. Per the germline V gene, CDR1 is SGHTA and CDR2 is FQGNSA. The CDR3 runs 15 residues. The V end was cut by 2 bases, the J end by 3 bases, with 11 bases between. This CDR3 is CASSLNSGVNQPQHF. Here the CDR3 DNA reads TGTGCCAGCAGCTTAAATTCAGGTGTCAATCAGCCCCAGCATTTT.

This chain connects TRBV11-2 to TRBJ1-2, with D possibly being TRBD1 (5 bases). Trimming cost V 0 bases and J 5 bases, with 13 bases left between them. The CDR3 has 15 amino acids. Per the germline V gene, CDR1 is SGHAT and CDR2 is FQNNGV. The CDR3 bases are TGTGCCAGCAGCTTAGATTTTTCGGGGCAATATGGCTACACCTTC. Protein sequence: CASSLDFSGQYGYTF.

This clone was picked up many times. The V and J genes are TRBV2 and TRBJ2-3, with D perhaps TRBD1 (6 bases). The CDR3 runs to 13 residues. CDR1 SNHLY and CDR2 FYNNEI come from the germline V gene. V was pared by 7 bases and J by 2 bases, with 10 bases between. This CDR3 reads CASNRAPTDTQYF. The CDR3, as DNA: TGTGCCAGCAACAGGGCCCCCACAGATACGCAGTATTTT.

The chain employs TRBV5-4 and TRBJ2-2, with 7 bases lining up with TRBD1. Trimming took 2 bases from V and 0 from J; bases not matched to a gene: 1. The CDR3 is 15 residues long. CDR1 and CDR2 (germline): SGHNT, YYREEE (reference sequence). The CDR3 reads CASSFGTANTGELFF. CDR3 nucleotides: TGTGCCAGCAGCTTCGGGACAGCGAACACCGGGGAGCTGTTTTTT.

This chain links TRBV5-5 with TRBJ1-6, with 8 bases matching TRBD1. Trimming took 1 base from V and 7 from J; bases not matched to a gene: 4. CDR1 is SGHKS and CDR2 is YYEKEE in the germline V gene (reference sequence). This CDR3 spans 15 amino acids. CDR3 DNA: TGTGCCAGCAGCTTGCAGGGGGCAGGAAATTCACCCCTCCACTTT. This sequence encodes CASSLQGAGNSPLHF.

This chain connects TRBV30 to TRBJ2-3; unclear D gene. CDR1 GTSNPN and CDR2 SVGIG come from the germline V gene (reference sequence). Trimming cost V 0 bases and J 0 bases, with 16 bases left between them. The CDR3 length is 17 residues. Here the CDR3 DNA reads TGTGCCTGGAGTGTAGGGTTACGTGGGCGCAGCACAGATACGCAGTATTTT. Its protein product is CAWSVGLRGRSTDTQYF.